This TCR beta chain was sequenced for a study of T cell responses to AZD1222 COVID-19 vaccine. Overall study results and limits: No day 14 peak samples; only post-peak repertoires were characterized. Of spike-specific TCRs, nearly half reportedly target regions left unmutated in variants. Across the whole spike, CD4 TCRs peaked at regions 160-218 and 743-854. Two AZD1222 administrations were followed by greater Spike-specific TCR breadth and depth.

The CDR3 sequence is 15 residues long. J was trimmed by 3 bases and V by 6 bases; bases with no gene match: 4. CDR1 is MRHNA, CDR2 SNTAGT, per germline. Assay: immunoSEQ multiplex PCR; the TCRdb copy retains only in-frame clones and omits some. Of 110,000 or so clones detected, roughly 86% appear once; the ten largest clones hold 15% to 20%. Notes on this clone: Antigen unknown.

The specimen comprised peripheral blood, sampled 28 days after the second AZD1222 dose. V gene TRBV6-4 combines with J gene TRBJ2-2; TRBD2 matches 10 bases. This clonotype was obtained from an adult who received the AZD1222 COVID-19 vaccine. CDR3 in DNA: TGTGCCAGCAGCCCCGGGACTAGCGACACCGGGGAGCTGTTTTTT. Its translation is CASSPGTSDTGELFF.